This T cell receptor (beta chain) was identified in a study of control samples from healthy donors and cancer patients. TCRdb's copy holds only in-frame clones and misses some; the assay was immunoSEQ multiplex PCR. The sample includes roughly 100,000 clones, 83% of them seen just once. This clone was seen a few times. With V trimmed by 0 bases and J by 2 bases, 1 base remained unmatched. CDR1 is LGHNA and CDR2 is YNFKEQ in the germline V gene. CDR3 length: 15 amino acids. The chain links TRBV4-2 to TRBJ1-2; 9 nucleotides align to TRBD1. This clonotype originated in a woman aged 45-60 years in good health. Sequenced: blood. The CDR3 loop reads CASSQETGGNYGYTF. The CDR3 coding sequence is TGTGCCAGCAGCCAAGAGACAGGGGGGAACTATGGCTACACCTTC.